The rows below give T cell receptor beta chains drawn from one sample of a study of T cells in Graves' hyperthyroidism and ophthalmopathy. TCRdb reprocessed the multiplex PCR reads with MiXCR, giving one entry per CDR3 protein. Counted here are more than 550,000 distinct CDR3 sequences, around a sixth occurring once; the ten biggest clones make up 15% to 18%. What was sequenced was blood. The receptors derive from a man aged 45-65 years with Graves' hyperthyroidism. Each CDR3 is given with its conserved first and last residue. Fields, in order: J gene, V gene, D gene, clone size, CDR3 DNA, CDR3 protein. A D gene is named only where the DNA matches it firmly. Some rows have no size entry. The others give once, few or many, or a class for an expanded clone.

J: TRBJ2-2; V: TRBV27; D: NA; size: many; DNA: TGTGCCAGCAGTCCCCAGGGGTGGAGGGAGCTGTTTTTT; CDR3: CASSPQGWRELFF
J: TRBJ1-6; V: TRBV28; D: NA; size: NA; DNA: TGTGCCAGCAGTCGTAACGACAGGCTTACGGCACCCCTCCACTTT; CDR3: CASSRNDRLTAPLHF
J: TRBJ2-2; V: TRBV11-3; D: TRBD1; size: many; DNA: TGTGCCAGCAGCTTACAGGGGGCTGACACCGGGGAGCTGTTTTTT; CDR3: CASSLQGADTGELFF
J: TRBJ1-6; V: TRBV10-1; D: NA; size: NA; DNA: TGCGCCAGCAGAGACAGGCGTCCCTTAAATTCACCCCTCCACTTT; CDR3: CASRDRRPLNSPLHF
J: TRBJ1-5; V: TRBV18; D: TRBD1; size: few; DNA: TGTGCCAGCTCCCAGGGGGCCTCGGGGATTCAGCCCCAGCATTTT; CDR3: CASSQGASGIQPQHF
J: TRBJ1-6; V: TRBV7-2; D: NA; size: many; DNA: TGTGCCAGCAGCTTAGTGGGGGCCTCCTATAATTCACCCCTCCACTTT; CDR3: CASSLVGASYNSPLHF
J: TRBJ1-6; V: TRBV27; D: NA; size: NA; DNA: TGTGCCAGCAGTTTGGCAGCGAGCTCCTATAATTCACCCCTCCACTTT; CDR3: CASSLAASSYNSPLHF
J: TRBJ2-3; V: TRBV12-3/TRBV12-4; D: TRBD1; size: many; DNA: TGTGCCAGCAGTTCTCTAGGACAGGGCACAGATACGCAGTATTTT; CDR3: CASSSLGQGTDTQYF
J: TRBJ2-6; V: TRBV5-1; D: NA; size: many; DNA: TGCGCCAGCAGCTTGCTCCCTGGGGCCAACGTCCTGACTTTC; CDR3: CASSLLPGANVLTF
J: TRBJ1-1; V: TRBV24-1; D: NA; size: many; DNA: TGTGCCACCAGTGATCCCCCGTCCACTGAAGCTTTCTTT; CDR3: CATSDPPSTEAFF
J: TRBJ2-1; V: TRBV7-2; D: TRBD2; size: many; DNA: TGTGCCAGCAGCGAGACTAGCGGGCTTTACAATGAGCAGTTCTTC; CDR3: CASSETSGLYNEQFF
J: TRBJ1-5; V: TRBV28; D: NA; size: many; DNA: TGTGCCAGCCGGACGGATATTGGCAGGGCAGGGCAGCCCCAGCATTTT; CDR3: CASRTDIGRAGQPQHF
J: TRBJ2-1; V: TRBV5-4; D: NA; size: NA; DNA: TGTGCCAGCAGCTTGGCAGCATCCGAGCAGTTCTTC; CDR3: CASSLAASEQFF
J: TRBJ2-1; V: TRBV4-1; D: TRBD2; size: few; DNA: TGCGCCAGCAGCCAAGTGGGTTTAGCGGGAGGCACGAATGAGCAGTTCTTC; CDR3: CASSQVGLAGGTNEQFF
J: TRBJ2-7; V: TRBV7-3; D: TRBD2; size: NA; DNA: TGTGCCAGCAGCTTAATGGGACTAGCGGGAGAGGAGCAGTACTTC; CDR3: CASSLMGLAGEEQYF
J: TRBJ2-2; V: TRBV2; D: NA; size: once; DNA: TGTGCCAGCAGCCTTACGGATGTGTTAAACACCGGGGAGCTGTTTTTT; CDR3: CASSLTDVLNTGELFF
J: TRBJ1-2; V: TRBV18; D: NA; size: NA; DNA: TGTGCCAGCTCACCGGGACGGATAAACTATGGCTACACCTTC; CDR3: CASSPGRINYGYTF
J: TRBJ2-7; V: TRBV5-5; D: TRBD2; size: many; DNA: TGTGCCAGCAGCGCAGGATCCGGGACTAGAGGCTACGAGCAGTACTTC; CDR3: CASSAGSGTRGYEQYF
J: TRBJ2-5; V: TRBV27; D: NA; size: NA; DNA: TGTGCCAGCACCAGCGGTCCGGGGTGGACCCAGTACTTC; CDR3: CASTSGPGWTQYF
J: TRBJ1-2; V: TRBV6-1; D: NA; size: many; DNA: TGTGCCAGCATAAACTGGTCGAGGCAGCACTATGGCTACACCTTC; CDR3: CASINWSRQHYGYTF
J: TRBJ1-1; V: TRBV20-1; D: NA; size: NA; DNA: TGCAGTGCTAGAGAGTCCGCCCGTGAAGCTTTCTTT; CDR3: CSARESAREAFF
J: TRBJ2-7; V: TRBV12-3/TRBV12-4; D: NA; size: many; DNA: TGTGCCAGCAGCTTAGTGGGCGACGAGCAGTACTTC; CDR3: CASSLVGDEQYF